The next 24 T cell receptor beta chains were all read from a single sample in a study of cytomegalovirus exposure and HLA in healthy donors. PCR amplification relied on 60 Vbeta primers (plus 13 Jbeta primers). Clones were read by immunoSEQ multiplex PCR, and TCRdb kept only the in-frame ones, dropping some. The sample holds about 190,000 clones, roughly four fifths seen once. Material for sequencing was PBMCs. The receptors derive from a man over 45 in good health and CMV-seronegative.

This chain uses TRBV6-6 with TRBJ2-7; D is possibly TRBD2 (6 bases). Trimming took off 3 bases at V and 5 bases at J, with 8 bases between the two ends. This CDR3 comprises 12 residues. CDR1 and CDR2 (germline): MNHNY, SVGAGI (reference sequence). CDR3 loop: CASSYRENEQYF. DNA of the CDR3: TGTGCCAGCAGTTATCGGGAGAACGAGCAGTACTTC.

J is TRBJ2-7 and V is TRBV29-1; perhaps TRBD1 as D (5 bases). The CDR3 loop spans 14 amino acids. The germline CDR1 and CDR2 sequences are SQVTM and ANQGSEA. V shed 3 bases and J shed 1 base, with 13 bases lying between them. CDR3 DNA sequence: TGCAGCGTTGATGCAGGGTTCGGGTCCTACGAGCAGTACTTC. This sequence encodes CSVDAGFGSYEQYF.

This chain uses TRBV28 with TRBJ1-5; D ambiguous. The CDR3 length is 15 residues. The ends were cut back, 2 bases at V and 0 bases at J, with 8 bases in the middle. CDR1 is MDHEN, CDR2 SYDVKM, per germline. The CDR3 DNA is TGTGCCAGCAGTTTAAAAGAGAATAGCAATCAGCCCCAGCATTTT. Protein product: CASSLKENSNQPQHF.

This chain connects TRBV7-9 to TRBJ2-7, with D unresolved. The CDR3 consists of 15 residues. V lost 0 bases to trimming and J lost 2 bases, with 11 bases between them. Germline V gives CDR1 SEHNR, CDR2 FQNEAQ (reference sequence). The CDR3 DNA reads TGTGCCAGCAGCTTAGCGAGGATATCCCCCTACGAGCAGTACTTC. This codes for CASSLARISPYEQYF.

V gene TRBV5-4 combines with J gene TRBJ1-2; 7 nucleotides align to TRBD1. Germline V gives CDR1 SGHNT, CDR2 YYREEE (reference sequence). The CDR3 runs 16 residues. V gave up 4 bases and J gave up 1 base; unmatched junction bases: 10. The CDR3 DNA follows: TGTGCCAGCAGCCCCGGGACAGCCATACTTAACTATGGCTACACCTTC. Its translation is CASSPGTAILNYGYTF.

This clone was observed a few times. As DNA, the CDR3 is TGCGCCAGCAGCCAAGCCGCCGGTAACTATGGCTACACCTTC. As protein: CASSQAAGNYGYTF. This chain uses TRBV4-1 with TRBJ1-2; D remains ambiguous. CDR1 is MGHRA and CDR2 is YSYEKL in the germline V gene. The CDR3 runs 14 residues. V was shortened by 1 base and J by 1 base, with 7 bases between the two germline ends.

This rearrangement joins TRBV4-3 to TRBJ2-7, with 14 nucleotides matching TRBD2. Germline CDR1 is LGHNA and CDR2 is YSLEER. This CDR3 region has 18 residues. Losses at the gene ends were 0 bases for V and 4 bases for J; bases not matched to a gene: 8. CDR3: CASSQDLGTSGSRYEQYF. The CDR3 DNA reads as TGCGCCAGCAGCCAAGATTTGGGGACTAGCGGGAGTCGGTACGAGCAGTACTTC.

The chain uses TRBV5-1 and TRBJ2-2; maybe TRBD2 (7 bases). This CDR3 is 15 amino acids long. V was pared by 0 bases and J by 5 bases, with 11 bases between. CDR1 is SGHRS and CDR2 is YFSETQ in the germline V gene. CDR3 amino acids: CASSLDGRGTGELFF. CDR3 bases: TGCGCCAGCAGCTTGGATGGGAGGGGGACCGGGGAGCTGTTTTTT.

The chain is built from TRBV5-1 and TRBJ2-7, with D perhaps matching TRBD1 (5 bases). The CDR3 has 11 residues. The V gene lost 4 bases and the J gene lost 11 bases, with 13 bases spanning the gap. Germline CDR1 and CDR2: SGHRS and YFSETQ. This chain's CDR3 is CASSGQGLEYF. The CDR3 region has the DNA TGCGCCAGCAGCGGGCAGGGTTTGGAGTACTTC.

The rearrangement uses TRBV18 and TRBJ2-5, with 9 bases matching TRBD1. Looked up from germline, CDR1 is KGHSH and CDR2 is LQKENI. Trimming took 3 bases from V and 5 from J; bases not matched to a gene: 7. CDR3 size: 15 residues. The CDR3 loop reads CASSPRTGAIETQYF. The CDR3 nucleotides are TGTGCCAGCTCACCTCGGACAGGGGCCATCGAGACCCAGTACTTC.

In the case of this clone: Its ends do not fully match the called genes, so a read error is possible. The chain couples TRBV5-4 to TRBJ1-1, with a tentative D call TRBD1 (6 bases). Germline V gene lookup returns CDR1 SGHNT and CDR2 YYREEE (reference sequence). The CDR3 spans 17 residues. CDR3 sequence: CASSRARDTPWDTEAFF. The CDR3 DNA follows: TGCGCCAGCAGCCGGGCCCGGGACACCCCTTGGGACACTGAAGCTTTCTTT.

This clone was found a few times. The CDR3 bases are TGTGCCAGCAGGGTGAGCGGGGGACAGGAGACCCAGTACTTC. It specifies CASRVSGGQETQYF. The chain is built from TRBV6-5 and TRBJ2-5, with a possible D match to TRBD2 (8 bases). This CDR3 spans 14 amino acids. Trimming took off 6 bases at V and 5 bases at J, with 16 bases between the two ends. Germline CDR1 reads MNHEY; CDR2 reads SVGAGI.

In this sample, this clone turned up a few times. The sample carries other DNA sequences with the same CDR3. This chain joins TRBV27 and TRBJ1-1, with 9 bases lining up with TRBD1. Germline CDR1 and CDR2: MNHEY and SMNVEV (reference sequence). With V trimmed by 4 bases and J by 5 bases, 8 bases remained unmatched. The CDR3 is 15 amino acids. The CDR3 bases are TGTGCCAGCAGTTCCCCTGGGACAGGGAGGACTGAAGCTTTCTTT. Its protein is CASSSPGTGRTEAFF.

The chain links TRBV9 to TRBJ2-3, with 8 bases lining up with TRBD2. Germline loops: CDR1 SGDLS, CDR2 YYNGEE. This CDR3 region has 14 residues. With V trimmed by 4 bases and J by 1 base, 2 bases remained unmatched. The CDR3 DNA reads as TGTGCCAGCAGCCGAGCGGGGGGCACAGATACGCAGTATTTT. Encoded protein: CASSRAGGTDTQYF.

The gene calls are TRBV7-2 and TRBJ2-7, with 10 bases identical to TRBD2. The J segment lost 5 bases and the V segment lost 2 bases, leaving 6 bases of the junction unmatched. Germline CDR1 is SGHTA and CDR2 is FQGNSA. The CDR3 sequence is 15 residues long. The CDR3 DNA reads as TGTGCCAGCAGCTTAAAAGCGGGGGGGCCCCACGAGCAGTACTTC. This encodes CASSLKAGGPHEQYF.

The sample holds one count of this clone. The chain joins TRBV7-6 to TRBJ2-6, with a tentative D call TRBD1 (5 bases). This CDR3 has 16 residues. Trimming shortened V by 5 bases and J by 0 bases, and 11 bases separated the two germline ends. Per the germline V gene, CDR1 is SGHVS and CDR2 is FNYEAQ. CDR3 DNA sequence: TGTGCCAGCAGCGTCACAGGACCCTCTGGGGCCAACGTCCTGACTTTC. This translates into CASSVTGPSGANVLTF.

This clone was picked up one time. V and J are TRBV9 and TRBJ2-1, with 10 bases lining up with TRBD2. V dropped 0 bases and J dropped 6; count of bases not matched to a gene: 3. Germline V CDR1 and CDR2: SGDLS, YYNGEE. The CDR3 runs 15 residues. CDR3 residues: CASSVESGRANEQFF. Written as DNA, the CDR3 is TGTGCCAGCAGCGTAGAGAGCGGGAGGGCCAATGAGCAGTTCTTC.

The V call is TRBV28, the J call TRBJ1-2; no firm D call. CDR1 MDHEN and CDR2 SYDVKM come from the germline V gene. This CDR3 has 11 residues. Trimming cost V 5 bases and J 5 bases, with 6 bases left between them. The DNA for the CDR3 is TGTGCCAGCAGTACACGTTATGGCTACACCTTC. It encodes CASSTRYGYTF.

The rearrangement uses TRBV4-2 and TRBJ1-3; D gene unclear. V dropped 1 base and J dropped 0 bases, with 10 bases sitting between them. The CDR3 is 16 residues long. The germline gives CDR1 LGHNA, CDR2 YNFKEQ. The CDR3 DNA reads TGTGCCAGCAGCCAAGTGAAAGCGAGCTCTGGAAACACCATATATTTT. As protein: CASSQVKASSGNTIYF.

The chain couples TRBV10-3 to TRBJ1-6, with D possibly matching TRBD1 (5 bases). This CDR3 spans 14 amino acids. Trimming cost V 10 bases and J 5 bases, with 15 bases left between them. CDR1 is ENHRY, CDR2 SYGVKD, per germline. CDR3 residues: CATTIGADNSPLHF. In DNA, the CDR3 is TGTGCCACTACCATAGGGGCAGATAATTCACCCCTCCACTTT.

The chain recombines TRBV28 with TRBJ2-4, with D tentatively TRBD2 (5 bases). The CDR3 spans 15 residues. Germline V CDR1 and CDR2: MDHEN, SYDVKM. With 6 bases removed from V and 1 base from J, the gap between germline ends came to 13 bases. The DNA for the CDR3 is TGTGCCAGCAGCATACAGCGAGGGGCCAAAAACATTCAGTACTTC. It is translated as CASSIQRGAKNIQYF. Looking up the rest from reference TRBV28 and TRBJ2-4 gives the full variable domain: DVKVTQSSRYLVKRTGEKVFLECVQDMDHENMFWYRQDPGLGLRLIYFSYDVKMKEKGDIPEGYSVSREKKERFSLILESASTNQTSMYLCASSIQRGAKNIQYFGAGTRLSVL.

The chain recombines TRBV11-2 with TRBJ2-7; 13 bases agree with TRBD2. Germline lookup yields CDR1 SGHAT and CDR2 FQNNGV. CDR3 length equals 15 residues. V lost 4 bases and J lost 6; bases outside the gene matches: 6. CDR3 loop: CASSSGTSGTGEQYF. In DNA, the CDR3 is TGTGCCAGCAGCTCCGGGACTAGCGGGACGGGCGAGCAGTACTTC.

J is TRBJ2-5 and V is TRBV29-1; 9 bases agree with TRBD1. CDR3 length: 14 amino acids. V was pared by 5 bases and J by 7 bases, with 11 bases of the junction left unmatched. Looked up from germline, CDR1 is SQVTM and CDR2 is ANQGSEA. CDR3 amino acids: CSVWTGVRSGTQYF. The CDR3 region has the DNA TGCAGCGTTTGGACAGGGGTCCGGAGTGGGACCCAGTACTTC.

The rearrangement links TRBV13 to TRBJ1-3; TRBD1 aligns across 11 bases. With 5 bases clipped from V and 3 bases from J, the junction kept 9 bases outside the gene matches. CDR3 length equals 17 residues. Germline CDR1 PRHDT, CDR2 FYEKMQ (reference sequence). CDR3 protein: CASSMYPDRGLGNTIYF. CDR3 sequence (DNA): TGTGCCAGCAGCATGTACCCGGACAGGGGGCTTGGAAACACCATATATTTT.